This T cell receptor beta chain was sequenced for a study of control samples from healthy donors and cancer patients. Sequencing was performed with immunoSEQ multiplex PCR; in TCRdb, only in-frame clones are kept and a portion is missing. The top ten hold under 40% of the sample, which has approximately 100,000 clones, about 88% seen once. Germline-derived CDR1 and CDR2 are SGDLS and YYNGEE. This CDR3 has 16 amino acids. V lost 4 bases to trimming and J lost 0 bases, with 11 bases between them. Sequenced input: PBMCs. The clonotype originates from a man aged 65-85 years with lung cancer. This sequence joins TRBV9 and TRBJ2-6, with TRBD1 as a possible D gene (6 bases). The CDR3 region has the DNA TGTGCCAGCAGCCCCCGGACAGCCTCTGGGGCCAACGTCCTGACTTTC. It encodes CASSPRTASGANVLTF.